This TCR beta chain was obtained from a study of cytomegalovirus exposure and HLA in healthy donors. The overall study: Most genotyped donors, over 70% of about 400, had Caucasian-associated genetic ancestry. Study results and caveats: Diagnosis of cytomegalovirus status made by the classifier reportedly showed high specificity and sensitivity. Near-uniform donor sequencing depth was presumed by presence/absence analyses. Associated with HLA alleles at 0.05 false discovery rate in a later analysis were 16,951 TCR beta sequences.

To note about this clone: What it binds is unknown.

The PCR made use of 60 Vbeta and 13 Jbeta primers. The method was immunoSEQ multiplex PCR; TCRdb's version includes in-frame clones alone and lacks a portion of them. The repertoire has 150,000 to 160,000 clones, over 70% of them found once; the top ten carry around 2.3%. The CDR3 has 19 amino acids. Trimming took 0 bases from V and 4 from J; bases not matched to a gene: 14. Germline V gene sequence: CDR1 SGHRS, CDR2 YFSETQ. J is TRBJ2-7 and V is TRBV5-1; 12 bases match TRBD2. Sequenced sample: PBMCs. The TCR was taken from a man aged 25-45 years in good health and CMV-seronegative. CDR3 bases: TGCGCCAGCAGCTTGGTAAGCGCACTAGCGGGGGGAGCCGCTTACGAGCAGTACTTC. Translating it yields CASSLVSALAGGAAYEQYF.